These T cell receptor beta chains were read from a single sample in a study of cytomegalovirus exposure and HLA in healthy donors. Assay used: immunoSEQ multiplex PCR; TCRdb lists only in-frame clones, some missing. The sample has some 98,000 clones, approximately 80% seen once. What was sequenced was PBMCs. Source of these receptors: a female donor in good health and CMV-seropositive. The CDR3 runs from the conserved cysteine through the conserved F or W. The D gene is left open where the match is weak. The size field is filled for only some rows; it gives once, few, many or a size class.

abundance	v_gene	j_gene	d_gene	CDR3nt	CDR3aa
few	TRBV5-1	TRBJ2-7	TRBD2	TGCGCCAGCAGCTTAGGACTAGCGGGACCATCCGAGCAGTACTTC	CASSLGLAGPSEQYF
.	TRBV6-5	TRBJ1-2	.	TGTGCCAGCAGAACTAATACAGGGTCGGAAGGCTACACCTTC	CASRTNTGSEGYTF
.	TRBV10-2	TRBJ2-7	.	TGCGCCAGCAGTGAGGCACAGGGGAGGTCCTACGAGCAGTACTTC	CASSEAQGRSYEQYF
.	TRBV9	TRBJ1-4	.	TGTGCCAGCAGCGTAGCCCCAGGTTATAATGAAAAACTGTTTTTT	CASSVAPGYNEKLFF
.	TRBV7-9	TRBJ1-1	TRBD1	TGTGCCAGCAAGAGGACAGGCGCCACTGAAGCTTTCTTT	CASKRTGATEAFF
.	TRBV11-3	TRBJ2-1	.	TGTGCCAGCAGCCCATCAGGGAATGAGCAGTTCTTC	CASSPSGNEQFF
.	TRBV7-6	TRBJ2-7	.	TGTGCCAGCAGCAAGACAAGCTCCTACGAGCAGTACTTC	CASSKTSSYEQYF
.	TRBV11-2	TRBJ2-5	TRBD1	TGTGCCAGCAGCCGAACCGGGACAGGGATCTTAGAGACCCAGTACTTC	CASSRTGTGILETQYF
few	TRBV15	TRBJ1-2	.	TGTGCCACCAGCAGAGACAGGGATGGCTACACCTTC	CATSRDRDGYTF
.	TRBV5-6	TRBJ2-7	TRBD1	TGTGCCAGCAGCTTGGCCTTGGACAGGGACTCCGAGCAGTACTTC	CASSLALDRDSEQYF
.	TRBV19	TRBJ2-3	TRBD1	TGTGCCAGTACCGGGCAGGGGGCAAGCACAGATACGCAGTATTTT	CASTGQGASTDTQYF
.	TRBV10-3	TRBJ1-1	.	TGTGCCATCAGCAGGGAAAGTTATGACACTGAAGCTTTCTTT	CAISRESYDTEAFF
.	TRBV19	TRBJ1-1	TRBD1	TGTGCCACCAGGACAGGGGGAAGGCTTTTGTTGGCTGAAGCTTTCTTT	CATRTGGRLLLAEAFF
.	TRBV11-2	TRBJ1-5	.	TGTGCCAGCAGCGGGGGGACCGAAAATCGTCCTCAGCCCCAGCATTTT	CASSGGTENRPQPQHF
once	TRBV29-1	TRBJ1-5	.	TGCAGCGCCTCGTTTGGGCTGGGTCAGCCCCAGCATTTT	CSASFGLGQPQHF
.	TRBV7-9	TRBJ2-1	TRBD1	TGTGCCAGCAGCTTAGCGATGATCGGGGACAGAGCCTACAATGAGCAGTTCTTC	CASSLAMIGDRAYNEQFF
.	TRBV5-1	TRBJ2-1	TRBD2	TGCGCCAGCAGCTTGGAGCTAGCGGGGGTTTACAATGAGCAGTTCTTC	CASSLELAGVYNEQFF
once	TRBV6-4	TRBJ2-2	TRBD2	TGTGCCAGCAGTGGACTAGCGGACACCGGGGAGCTGTTTTTT	CASSGLADTGELFF
.	TRBV4-1	TRBJ2-2	.	TGCGCCAGCAGCCAAGATCCGGGGGTGGGCACCGGGGAGCTGTTTTTT	CASSQDPGVGTGELFF
.	TRBV6-5	TRBJ1-2	TRBD1	TGTGCCAGCAGTTACGACAGGGCGGCCTATGGCTACACCTTC	CASSYDRAAYGYTF
.	TRBV6-1	TRBJ2-2	TRBD2	TGTGCCACCAAGGGACTAGCGGGGAACACCGGGGAGCTGTTTTTT	CATKGLAGNTGELFF